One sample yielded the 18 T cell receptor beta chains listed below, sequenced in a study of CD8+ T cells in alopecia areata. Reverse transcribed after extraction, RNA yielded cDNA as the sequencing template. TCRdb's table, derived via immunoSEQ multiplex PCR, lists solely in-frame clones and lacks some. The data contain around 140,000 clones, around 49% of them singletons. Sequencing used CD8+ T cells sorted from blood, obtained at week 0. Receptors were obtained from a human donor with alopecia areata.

The CDR3 loop is CASSFDRGYEQYF. The CDR3 region has the DNA TGTGCCAGCAGCTTCGACAGGGGCTACGAGCAGTACTTC. V gene TRBV5-4 combines with J gene TRBJ2-7; TRBD1 aligns across 8 bases. There are 13 residues in the CDR3. Germline CDR1 SGHNT, CDR2 YYREEE (reference sequence). V lost 2 bases, J lost 3 bases, and 1 base stayed unmatched.

CDR3 in amino acids: CATGQTHEQYF. DNA of the CDR3: TGTGCCACTGGACAGACCCACGAGCAGTACTTC. The V and J genes are TRBV6-5 and TRBJ2-7; a weak D match, TRBD1 (6 bases). The germline V gene has CDR1 MNHEY and CDR2 SVGAGI. Trimming shortened V by 10 bases and J by 5 bases, and 12 bases separated the two germline ends. This CDR3 comprises 11 residues.

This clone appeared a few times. The CDR3 sequence is CASSSGETEQYF. As DNA, the CDR3 is TGTGCCAGCAGCTCAGGGGAGACCGAGCAGTACTTC. The chain couples TRBV6-5 to TRBJ2-7; possible D gene TRBD1, 6 bases. The germline CDR1 and CDR2 sequences are MNHEY and SVGAGI. This CDR3 comprises 12 residues. V gave up 6 bases and J gave up 6 bases, with 12 bases separating them.

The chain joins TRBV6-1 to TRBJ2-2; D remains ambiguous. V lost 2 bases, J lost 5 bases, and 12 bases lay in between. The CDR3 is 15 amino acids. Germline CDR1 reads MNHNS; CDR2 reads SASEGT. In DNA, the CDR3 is TGTGCCAGCAGTGAATTGAGAGGAAGTACCGGGGAGCTGTTTTTT. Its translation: CASSELRGSTGELFF.

CDR3 DNA sequence: TGCAGCGTTGAAGATGTGACAGGGGGCATCTACGAGCAGTACTTC. As protein: CSVEDVTGGIYEQYF. The chain links TRBV29-1 to TRBJ2-7, with TRBD1 matching over 10 bases. The ends lost 0 bases at V and 3 bases at J; junction bases unmatched: 5. The length of the CDR3 is 15 residues. CDR1 and CDR2 (germline): SQVTM, ANQGSEA.

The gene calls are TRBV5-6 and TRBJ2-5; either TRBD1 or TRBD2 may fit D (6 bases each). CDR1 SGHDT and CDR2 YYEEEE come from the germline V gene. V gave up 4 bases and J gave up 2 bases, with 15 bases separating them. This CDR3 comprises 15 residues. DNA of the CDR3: TGTGCCAGCAGCCTCCGGGGGCAGGTTCAAGAGACCCAGTACTTC. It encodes CASSLRGQVQETQYF. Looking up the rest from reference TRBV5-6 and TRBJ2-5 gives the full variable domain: DAGVTQSPTHLIKTRGQQVTLRCSPKSGHDTVSWYQQALGQGPQFIFQYYEEEERQRGNFPDRFSGHQFPNYSSELNVNALLLGDSALYLCASSLRGQVQETQYFGPGTRLLVL.

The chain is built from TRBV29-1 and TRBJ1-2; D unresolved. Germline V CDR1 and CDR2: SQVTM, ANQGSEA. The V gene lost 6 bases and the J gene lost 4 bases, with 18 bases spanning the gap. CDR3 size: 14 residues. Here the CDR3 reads CSVLPVDTRYGYTF. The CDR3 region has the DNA TGCAGCGTCCTCCCCGTTGACACGCGCTATGGCTACACCTTC.

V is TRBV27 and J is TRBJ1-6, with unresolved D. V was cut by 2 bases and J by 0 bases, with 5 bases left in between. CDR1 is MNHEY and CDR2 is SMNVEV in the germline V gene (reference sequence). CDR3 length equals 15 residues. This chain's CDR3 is CASSLTSSYNSPLHF. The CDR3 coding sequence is TGTGCCAGCAGTTTAACCAGCTCCTATAATTCACCCCTCCACTTT.

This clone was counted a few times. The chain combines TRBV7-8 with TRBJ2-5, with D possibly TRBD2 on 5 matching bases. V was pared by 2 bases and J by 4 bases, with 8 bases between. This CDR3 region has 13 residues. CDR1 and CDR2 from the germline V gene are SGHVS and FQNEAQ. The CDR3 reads CASSLRRRETQYF. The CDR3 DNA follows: TGTGCCAGCAGCTTAAGGAGGAGAGAGACCCAGTACTTC.

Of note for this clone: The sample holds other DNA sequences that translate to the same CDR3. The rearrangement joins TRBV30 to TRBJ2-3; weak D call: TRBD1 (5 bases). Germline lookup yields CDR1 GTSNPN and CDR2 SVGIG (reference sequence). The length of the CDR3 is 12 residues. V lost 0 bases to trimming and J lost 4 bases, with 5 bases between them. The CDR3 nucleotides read TGTGCCTGGAGTGTGGGGCCAGATACGCAGTATTTT. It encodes CAWSVGPDTQYF.

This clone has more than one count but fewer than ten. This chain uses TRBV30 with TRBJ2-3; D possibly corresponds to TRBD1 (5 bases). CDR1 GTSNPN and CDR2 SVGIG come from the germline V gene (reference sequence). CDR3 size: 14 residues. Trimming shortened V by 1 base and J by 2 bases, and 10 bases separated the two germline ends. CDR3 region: CAWSGRGSTDTQYF. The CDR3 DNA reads TGTGCCTGGAGTGGTAGGGGCTCCACAGATACGCAGTATTTT.

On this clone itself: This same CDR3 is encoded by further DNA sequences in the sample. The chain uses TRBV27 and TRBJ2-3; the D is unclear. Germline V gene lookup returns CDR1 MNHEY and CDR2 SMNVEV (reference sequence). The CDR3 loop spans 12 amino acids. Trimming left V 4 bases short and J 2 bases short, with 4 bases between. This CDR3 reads CASSSHTDTQYF. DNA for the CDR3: TGTGCCAGCAGTTCACACACAGATACGCAGTATTTT.

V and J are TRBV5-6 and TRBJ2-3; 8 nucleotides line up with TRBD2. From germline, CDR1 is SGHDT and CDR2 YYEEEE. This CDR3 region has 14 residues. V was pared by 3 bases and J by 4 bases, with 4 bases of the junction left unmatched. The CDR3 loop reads CASSWTSFPDTQYF. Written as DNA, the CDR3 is TGTGCCAGCAGCTGGACTAGCTTCCCAGATACGCAGTATTTT.

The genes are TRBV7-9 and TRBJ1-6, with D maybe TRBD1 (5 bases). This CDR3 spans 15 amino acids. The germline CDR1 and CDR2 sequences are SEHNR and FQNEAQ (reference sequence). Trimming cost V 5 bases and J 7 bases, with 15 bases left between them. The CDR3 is CASSPYLEGNSPLHF. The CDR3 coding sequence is TGTGCCAGCAGCCCGTACCTGGAGGGGAATTCACCCCTCCACTTT. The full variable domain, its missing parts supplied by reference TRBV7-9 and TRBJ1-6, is DTGVSQNPRHKITKRGQNVTFRCDPISEHNRLYWYRQTLGQGPEFLTYFQNEAQLEKSRLLSDRFSAERPKGSFSTLEIQRTEQGDSAMYLCASSPYLEGNSPLHFGNGTRLTVT.

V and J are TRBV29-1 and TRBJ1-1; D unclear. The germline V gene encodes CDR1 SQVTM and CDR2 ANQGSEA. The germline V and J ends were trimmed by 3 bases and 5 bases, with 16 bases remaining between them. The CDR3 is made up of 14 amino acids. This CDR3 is CSVDRLTGRTEAFF. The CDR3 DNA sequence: TGCAGCGTTGATCGTCTCACGGGGAGGACTGAAGCTTTCTTT.

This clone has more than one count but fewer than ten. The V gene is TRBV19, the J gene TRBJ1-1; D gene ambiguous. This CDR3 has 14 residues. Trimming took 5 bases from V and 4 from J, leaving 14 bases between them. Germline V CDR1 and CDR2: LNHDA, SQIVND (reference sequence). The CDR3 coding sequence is TGTGCCAGTAGTTCCGACCCAATCGGCACTGAAGCTTTCTTT. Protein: CASSSDPIGTEAFF.

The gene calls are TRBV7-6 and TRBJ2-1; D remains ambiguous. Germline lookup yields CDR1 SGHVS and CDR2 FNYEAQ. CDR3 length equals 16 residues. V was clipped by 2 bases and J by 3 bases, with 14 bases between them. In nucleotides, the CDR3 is TGTGCCAGCAGCTTATCGTTCGACCAGAGCTACAATGAGCAGTTCTTC. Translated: CASSLSFDQSYNEQFF.

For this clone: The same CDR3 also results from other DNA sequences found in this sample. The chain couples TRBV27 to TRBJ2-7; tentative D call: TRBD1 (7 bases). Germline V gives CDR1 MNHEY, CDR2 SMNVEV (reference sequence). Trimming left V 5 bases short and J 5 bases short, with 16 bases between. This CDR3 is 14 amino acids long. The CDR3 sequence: CASSLRQGGNEQYF. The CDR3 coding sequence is TGTGCCAGCAGTCTCCGACAGGGCGGGAACGAGCAGTACTTC.